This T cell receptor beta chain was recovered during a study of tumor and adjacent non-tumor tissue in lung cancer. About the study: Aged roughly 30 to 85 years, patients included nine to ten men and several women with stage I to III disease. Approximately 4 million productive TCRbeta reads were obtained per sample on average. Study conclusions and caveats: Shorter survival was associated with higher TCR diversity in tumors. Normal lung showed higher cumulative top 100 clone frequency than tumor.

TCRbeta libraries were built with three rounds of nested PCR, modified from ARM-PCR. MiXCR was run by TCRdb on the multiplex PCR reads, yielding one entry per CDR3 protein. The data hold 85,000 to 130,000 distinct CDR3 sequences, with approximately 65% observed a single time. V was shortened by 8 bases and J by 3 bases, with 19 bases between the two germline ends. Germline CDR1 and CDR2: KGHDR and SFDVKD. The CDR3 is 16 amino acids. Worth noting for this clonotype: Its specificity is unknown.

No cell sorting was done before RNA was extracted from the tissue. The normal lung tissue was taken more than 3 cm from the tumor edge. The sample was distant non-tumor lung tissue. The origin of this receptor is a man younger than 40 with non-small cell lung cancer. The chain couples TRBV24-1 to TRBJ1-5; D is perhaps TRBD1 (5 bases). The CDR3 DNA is TGTGCCACCAAATTCCCGGAACAGGTATACAATCAGCCCCAGCATTTT. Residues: CATKFPEQVYNQPQHF.